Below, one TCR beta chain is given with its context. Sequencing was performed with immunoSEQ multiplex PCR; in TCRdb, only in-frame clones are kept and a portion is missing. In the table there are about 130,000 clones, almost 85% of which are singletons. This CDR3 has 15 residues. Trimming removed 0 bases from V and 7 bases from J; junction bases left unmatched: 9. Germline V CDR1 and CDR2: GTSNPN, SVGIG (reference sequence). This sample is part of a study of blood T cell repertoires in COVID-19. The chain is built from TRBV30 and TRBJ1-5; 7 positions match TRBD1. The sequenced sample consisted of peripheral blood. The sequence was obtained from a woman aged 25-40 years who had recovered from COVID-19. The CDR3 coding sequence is TGTGCCTGGAGTGTAGGGTCAGGGGGTGAACAGCCCCAGCATTTT. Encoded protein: CAWSVGSGGEQPQHF.